Below, 27 T cell receptor beta chains from the same sample are listed, as sequenced in a study of PD-1 blockade in classical Hodgkin lymphoma. Some clones are missing from TCRdb's copy, which holds only in-frame ones; the method was immunoSEQ multiplex PCR. Among 50,000 to 65,000 clones listed, about 89% were seen once. Described time point: cycle 4 day 1 (C4D1), after 6 weeks of nivolumab. Relapses following autologous stem cell transplantation were seen in all patients, with brentuximab vedotin exposure varying. Here the sequenced sample was peripheral blood mononuclear cells (PBMCs), taken before the fourth cycle of nivolumab. These receptors all come from a human donor with classical Hodgkin lymphoma.

The V call is TRBV9, the J call TRBJ1-1, with D perhaps matching TRBD1 (5 bases). CDR3 length: 14 residues. CDR1 is SGDLS, CDR2 YYNGEE, per germline. The V end was cut by 2 bases, the J end by 4 bases, with 12 bases between. CDR3 loop: CASSVGSGGTEAFF. CDR3 coding DNA: TGTGCCAGCAGCGTGGGGAGTGGGGGCACTGAAGCTTTCTTT.

The chain recombines TRBV15 with TRBJ2-3; D not certain. The CDR3 sequence is 16 residues long. Germline CDR1 reads LNHNV; CDR2 reads YYDKDF (reference sequence). Trimming took 5 bases from V and 6 from J, leaving 21 bases between them. The CDR3: CATSGGVGNSEDTQYF. In nucleotides, the CDR3 is TGTGCCACCAGCGGCGGCGTAGGGAATTCCGAGGATACGCAGTATTTT.

The genes are TRBV2 and TRBJ1-1; D call uncertain. The CDR3 runs 17 residues. Trimming removed 5 bases from V and 0 bases from J, with 19 bases in between. Germline CDR1 SNHLY, CDR2 FYNNEI. The CDR3 sequence: CASSFNGPRMMNTEAFF. DNA for the CDR3: TGTGCCAGCAGTTTCAATGGACCCCGAATGATGAACACTGAAGCTTTCTTT.

This chain connects TRBV5-1 to TRBJ2-2; possibly TRBD1 for D (6 bases). This CDR3 region has 16 residues. In germline, CDR1 is SGHRS, CDR2 YFSETQ. Trimming shortened V by 4 bases and J by 4 bases, and 17 bases separated the two germline ends. CDR3 nucleotides: TGCGCCAGCAGCCCCCTGGGCAGGGGCGGCACCGGGGAGCTGTTTTTT. It specifies CASSPLGRGGTGELFF.

This clone appeared once. The rearrangement joins TRBV5-5 to TRBJ1-5; TRBD1 is a possible D gene (5 bases). V gave up 1 base and J gave up 7 bases, with 15 bases separating them. This CDR3 spans 15 amino acids. The germline V gene encodes CDR1 SGHKS and CDR2 YYEKEE (reference sequence). CDR3: CASSLTELWGQPQHF. The CDR3 coding sequence is TGTGCCAGCAGCTTGACGGAGCTATGGGGGCAGCCCCAGCATTTT.

This chain links TRBV7-9 with TRBJ2-3; tentatively, D is TRBD2 (6 bases). With 1 base removed from V and 2 bases from J, the gap between germline ends came to 10 bases. The CDR3 is 15 residues long. From germline, CDR1 is SEHNR and CDR2 FQNEAQ (reference sequence). The CDR3 bases are TGTGCCAGCAGCTTAGATGGAGGGTCCACAGATACGCAGTATTTT. Translating it yields CASSLDGGSTDTQYF.

A single count supports this clone. This rearrangement joins TRBV7-8 to TRBJ1-3; D is ambiguous. Trimming removed 5 bases at V and 2 bases at J, with 13 bases between. Germline CDR1 and CDR2: SGHVS and FQNEAQ. This CDR3 has 15 amino acids. CDR3 region: CASSAPEGTGNTIYF. Written as DNA, the CDR3 is TGTGCCAGCAGCGCCCCGGAAGGTACTGGAAACACCATATATTTT. The variable domain in full, with the rest retrieved from reference TRBV7-8 and TRBJ1-3, is GAGVSQSPRYKVAKRGQDVALRCDPISGHVSLFWYQQALGQGPEFLTYFQNEAQLDKSGLPSDRFFAERPEGSVSTLKIQRTQQEDSAVYLCASSAPEGTGNTIYFGEGSWLTVV.

This clone was observed a few times. The CDR3 bases are TGTGCCAGCAGTGGGGACAGATCTGAAGCTTTCTTT. Protein product: CASSGDRSEAFF. The V and J genes are TRBV2 and TRBJ1-1; 7 nucleotides line up with TRBD1. V lost 4 bases and J lost 6; bases outside the gene matches: 2. CDR1 and CDR2 (germline): SNHLY, FYNNEI. The CDR3 is 12 amino acids.

The gene calls are TRBV5-5 and TRBJ2-3, with D unresolved. Germline CDR1 reads SGHKS; CDR2 reads YYEKEE (reference sequence). The CDR3 sequence is 14 residues long. Trimming stripped 2 bases from V and 5 bases from J, with 12 bases between. CDR3: CASSLGTNGDTQYF. CDR3 in DNA: TGTGCCAGCAGCTTAGGCACGAACGGAGATACGCAGTATTTT.

The V call is TRBV19, the J call TRBJ1-6; TRBD1 aligns across 9 bases. The CDR3 runs to 13 residues. The germline V gene encodes CDR1 LNHDA and CDR2 SQIVND (reference sequence). The junction had 10 bases not matched to a gene; V was cut back by 8 bases and J by 14 bases. The CDR3 loop is CASSYRGPSALHF. In DNA, the CDR3 is TGTGCCAGTTCGTACAGGGGGCCCTCGGCCCTCCACTTT.

V usage is TRBV5-1 and J usage is TRBJ1-1; possibly TRBD1 for D (5 bases). Trimming stripped 2 bases from V and 0 bases from J, with 14 bases between. This CDR3 has 16 amino acids. Germline V gene data show CDR1 as SGHRS and CDR2 as YFSETQ. The CDR3 reads CASSFTGSALNTEAFF. The CDR3 DNA sequence: TGCGCCAGCAGCTTCACAGGTAGCGCCTTGAACACTGAAGCTTTCTTT.

The chain carries TRBV7-8 and TRBJ2-7; no firm D call. This CDR3 spans 13 amino acids. The V end was cut by 5 bases, the J end by 0 bases, with 8 bases between. Per germline, CDR1 SGHVS and CDR2 FQNEAQ. The CDR3 sequence: CASSNGPSYEQYF. In nucleotides, the CDR3 is TGTGCCAGCAGCAATGGGCCCTCCTACGAGCAGTACTTC.

This clone was recorded only once. The chain uses TRBV13 and TRBJ1-2; 8 bases are shared with TRBD1. This CDR3 has 14 amino acids. Germline trimming cut 1 base from V and 7 bases from J; bases unmatched to any gene: 5. From germline, CDR1 is PRHDT and CDR2 FYEKMQ (reference sequence). The CDR3 sequence: CASSLVQGALGYTF. DNA for the CDR3: TGTGCCAGCAGCTTAGTTCAGGGGGCGCTTGGCTACACCTTC.

The rearrangement joins TRBV7-2 to TRBJ1-5; no definite D call. The CDR3 length is 17 residues. Germline V CDR1 and CDR2: SGHTA, FQGNSA. V was clipped by 5 bases and J by 0 bases, with 17 bases between them. In nucleotides, the CDR3 is TGTGCCAGCAGCCTCCCCCGGTGGCTATATAGCAATCAGCCCCAGCATTTT. This sequence encodes CASSLPRWLYSNQPQHF.

This clone has a single count. This chain joins TRBV7-9 and TRBJ2-7; 8 nucleotides line up with TRBD2. CDR1 and CDR2 from the germline V gene are SEHNR and FQNEAQ (reference sequence). The CDR3 covers 13 residues. With V trimmed by 5 bases and J by 4 bases, 4 bases remained unmatched. CDR3 nucleotide sequence: TGTGCCAGCAGCGTCCCTAGCGGGTACGAGCAGTACTTC. Amino acid sequence: CASSVPSGYEQYF. The whole variable domain, remainder taken from reference TRBV7-9 and TRBJ2-7, is DTGVSQNPRHKITKRGQNVTFRCDPISEHNRLYWYRQTLGQGPEFLTYFQNEAQLEKSRLLSDRFSAERPKGSFSTLEIQRTEQGDSAMYLCASSVPSGYEQYFGPGTRLTVT.

The chain recombines TRBV2 with TRBJ2-1; D might be TRBD2 (6 bases). The CDR3 is 14 residues long. CDR1 and CDR2 from the germline V gene are SNHLY and FYNNEI. The V gene lost 4 bases and the J gene lost 5 bases, with 12 bases spanning the gap. The CDR3 DNA sequence: TGTGCCAGCAGTGTGGGGAGGACAAACAATGAGCAGTTCTTC. Amino acids: CASSVGRTNNEQFF.

This chain links TRBV7-9 with TRBJ1-2, with D possibly TRBD1 on 6 matching bases. Germline values: CDR1 SEHNR, CDR2 FQNEAQ (reference sequence). Trimming took off 2 bases at V and 6 bases at J, with 10 bases between the two ends. The CDR3 contains 13 residues. CDR3 residues: CASSLQGKDGYTF. The CDR3 region has the DNA TGTGCCAGCAGCTTACAGGGGAAGGATGGCTACACCTTC.

J is TRBJ2-1 and V is TRBV18; 11 positions match TRBD1. CDR1 and CDR2 from the germline V gene are KGHSH and LQKENI. This CDR3 contains 15 residues. After removal of 4 bases from V and 3 bases from J, the junction contained 2 bases not matched to a gene. The CDR3 protein is CASSLDRGLYNEQFF. CDR3 nucleotides: TGTGCCAGCTCACTGGACAGGGGGCTCTACAATGAGCAGTTCTTC.

The rearrangement uses TRBV2 and TRBJ1-2; weak D call: TRBD1 (6 bases). Per germline, CDR1 SNHLY and CDR2 FYNNEI. Deletions cut 10 bases from V and 4 bases from J, with 34 bases between. CDR3 length: 19 residues. The DNA for the CDR3 is TGTGCCATCCGGGAAGTCCTACAGGGTATGTTCGAGGACGGCTATGGCTACACCTTC. This encodes CAIREVLQGMFEDGYGYTF.

There are a few counts of this clone. The chain uses TRBV2 and TRBJ2-1, with D unclear. Trimming left V 3 bases short and J 6 bases short, with 6 bases between. CDR1 is SNHLY and CDR2 is FYNNEI in the germline V gene. The CDR3 is 12 amino acids. CDR3 protein: CASSDWSNEQFF. CDR3 coding DNA: TGTGCCAGCAGTGATTGGAGCAATGAGCAGTTCTTC.

The gene calls are TRBV5-1 and TRBJ1-1; perhaps TRBD1 as D (5 bases). Trimming left V 4 bases short and J 5 bases short, with 15 bases between. The CDR3 extends over 14 amino acids. Per the germline V gene, CDR1 is SGHRS and CDR2 is YFSETQ. In DNA form, the CDR3 reads TGCGCCAGCAGCCTGGGGACTTCAAAGACTGAAGCTTTCTTT. Translating gives CASSLGTSKTEAFF. Supplemented by reference TRBV5-1 and TRBJ1-1, the full variable domain reads KAGVTQTPRYLIKTRGQQVTLSCSPISGHRSVSWYQQTPGQGLQFLFEYFSETQRNKGNFPGRFSGRQFSNSRSEMNVSTLELGDSALYLCASSLGTSKTEAFFGQGTRLTVV.

The J gene is TRBJ2-1, the V gene TRBV2, with D possibly being TRBD1 (6 bases). Germline V gives CDR1 SNHLY, CDR2 FYNNEI. The ends were cut back, 3 bases at V and 7 bases at J, with 25 bases in the middle. This CDR3 contains 18 residues. CDR3 bases: TGTGCCAGCAGTGATCCCCTACCTACAGGGTATGGGCCTAATGAGCAGTTCTTC. Translating gives CASSDPLPTGYGPNEQFF.

The chain combines TRBV5-4 with TRBJ2-5, with 9 bases that match TRBD1. This CDR3 region has 19 residues. CDR1 is SGHNT and CDR2 is YYREEE in the germline V gene (reference sequence). Trimming cost V 0 bases and J 2 bases; bases outside gene matches: 14. Here the CDR3 DNA reads TGTGCCAGCAGCTTGGATTGGGACAGGGACTCAAAAGGGCAAGAGACCCAGTACTTC. Residues: CASSLDWDRDSKGQETQYF.

CDR3 nucleotide sequence: TGTGCCAGCAGCTTAGAACCGGGACAGGGGGACAATGAGCAGTTCTTC. Translated: CASSLEPGQGDNEQFF. The chain joins TRBV7-9 to TRBJ2-1, with 11 bases lining up with TRBD1. This CDR3 has 16 amino acids. The germline V gene encodes CDR1 SEHNR and CDR2 FQNEAQ (reference sequence). V lost 1 base to trimming and J lost 5 bases; unmatched junction nucleotides: 4.

The chain has TRBV7-6 and TRBJ2-1; 11 nucleotides line up with TRBD2. In germline, CDR1 is SGHVS, CDR2 FNYEAQ. V was pared by 5 bases and J by 4 bases, with 7 bases of the junction left unmatched. This CDR3 region has 16 residues. The CDR3 DNA sequence: TGTGCCAGCAGCATGACCATAGCGGGGGGGTACAATGAGCAGTTCTTC. Protein product: CASSMTIAGGYNEQFF.

The genes are TRBV7-1 and TRBJ1-3; D gene uncertain. TRBV7-1 is an ORF; its function is uncertain. This CDR3 region has 12 residues. Trimming took off 0 bases at V and 3 bases at J, with 0 bases between the two ends. In DNA, the CDR3 is TGTGCCAGCAGCTCAGCTGGAAACACCATATATTTT. Translation gives CASSSAGNTIYF.

This chain links TRBV6-6 with TRBJ2-7, with a possible D match to TRBD2 (5 bases). The CDR3 is 12 amino acids. Germline CDR1 is MNHNY and CDR2 is SVGAGI (reference sequence). V was shortened by 2 bases and J by 6 bases, with 8 bases between the two germline ends. The DNA of the CDR3 is TGTGCCAGCAGTTACGACTATCTCGAGCAGTACTTC. Translating it yields CASSYDYLEQYF.